This paragraph covers one T cell receptor beta chain sequence. No cognate antigen has been identified for it. There are no base qualities to consult, and no much larger clone falls within one base. The record originates from a study of blood T cell repertoires in COVID-19 (dated by TCRdb to 2018 to 2021). Background for the entire study: Collaborator samples came from the United States, Italy and Spain and covered acute and convalescent phases of COVID-19. The prospective study material was composed of cDNA or gDNA derived from T cells, B-cell-depleted T cells, or PBMCs. The dataset comprised deeply sampled blood TCRbeta repertoires from subjects exposed to, actively infected with, or recovered from COVID-19. The repertoires were made available in a free public database intended to serve as a resource for research on the immune response to SARS-CoV-2. Samples were obtained from the ongoing ImmuneRACE study (first 160 participants) and from over a thousand subjects provided by 6 global collaborators. A de-identified subject ID, COVID-19 status, age in years and sex were almost always included in the sample metadata. Where available, HLA class I and class II types were obtained from metadata supplied by the sample provider rather than from assay-based typing.

From the cysteine through the phenylalanine, the CDR3 covers 16 amino acids. Of all the DNA, just the CDR3 is kept, 48 bases in frame from base 1. V trim: 5 bases; J trim: 0 bases; unmatched bases: 5. CDR1 MNHEY and CDR2 SMNVEV were looked up in the germline V gene (reference sequence). TCRbeta CDR3 regions were amplified from genomic DNA by means of the immunoSEQ Assay, a bias-controlled multiplex PCR. The authors processed their data as follows. Within the assay, amplification of reference gene primers was used to estimate how many nucleated cells each sample contained. To quantify the absolute abundance of each unique TCRbeta CDR3 rearrangement, sequence reads were collapsed and filtered. Productive Simpson clonality was computed per sample as the square root of Simpson's diversity index over productive rearrangements. The table comes from immuneACCESS by way of TCRdb, which keeps in-frame sequences with V and J called. Part of the clones is missing from these tables; in studies checked, under half for an unresolved V gene and the rest for unknown reasons. V and J calls and clone size are given by that table; D and trimming were obtained from the DNA. The sample profile shows about 300,000 clones; 85% to 90% of them were found once. The ten largest clones capture over 9.5% of the sample.

Participants in the prospective study were aged about 18 to 95 years, lived in more than 20 United States geographic areas, and enrolled through a virtual design. Cohort assignment in the prospective study relied on participant-reported clinical history from a screening survey and a study questionnaire. For ImmuneRACE Cohort 3, a participant was defined as recovered based on two consecutive negative NP/OP PCR tests, clearance by a healthcare professional, or resolution of symptoms. In the prospective study, mobile phlebotomists collected whole blood, serum and a nasopharyngeal or oropharyngeal swab from each participant. Participants in the prospective study had the option to provide additional blood draws and questionnaires over a roughly 2-month period. Blood samples from the prospective study were shipped frozen or at room temperature prior to DNA extraction. Points the paper makes about the study in general: How much clinical and demographic metadata was included differed by source and by participant, and the metadata was provided uncurated.

The V and J genes are TRBV27 and TRBJ2-5; 11 bases in the middle match TRBD2. Material for sequencing was PBMCs or T cells enriched from blood (not recorded which). The clonotype was recovered from a woman aged 18 to 35 who had recovered from COVID-19. The nucleotides are TGTGCCAGCAGTCCGAAGACTAGCGGGAACCAAGAGACCCAGTACTTC. Its translation is CASSPKTSGNQETQYF.